This entry describes one TCR beta chain. This clone came up a few times. Its binding antigen is unknown. One base away there is no much larger clone; base qualities are not given. This sample is part of a study of cytomegalovirus exposure and HLA in healthy donors listed by TCRdb under 2017. About the full investigation: An earlier analysis of some 600 of the donors reported about 260 Gb of sequence data and 117 million unique TCR beta sequences obtained from about 170 million T cells. About 330 gigabases of sequencing data and around 88 million unique TCR sequences made up an early release that covered roughly 670 HLA-typed donors. Of the roughly 410 genotyped donors, 80% to 90% were placed in the genetic ancestry cluster associated with self-reported Caucasian donors. The study was designed to test whether signatures of past pathogen exposure could be identified by cataloging public T cell receptors. Using immunosequencing, the study profiled T cell repertoires from 500 to 800 subjects and related those repertoires to cytomegalovirus serostatus. A separate validation cohort of roughly 130 different subjects was used in addition to the roughly 620-subject first cohort. The study combined high-throughput TCR immunosequencing, statistical association of individual TCRs with disease status, and machine learning to predict cytomegalovirus infection status. A later analysis re-analyzed previously published TCR beta repertoires from roughly 690 donors and added high-resolution HLA genotyping to study TCR occurrence patterns. In the later analysis, no new phenotypic data were used to find candidate immune exposures; instead, reliance was placed on TCR beta sequences and their occurrence across donors. An earlier analysis of 500 to 750 of the donors applied high-throughput TCR beta sequencing to assess whether each TCR beta V gene segment acted as functional or pseudogenic. Donor age, sex, ethnicity and CMV serostatus were compiled alongside the repertoire data. Genome-wide SNP genotypes for about 65% of the 666 donors were used in a later genetic analysis, which treated that subset as a discovery cohort. Every discovery cohort repertoire had been produced on one sequencing platform. HLA typing included class I and class II loci at four-digit resolution. Typing coverage varied by locus: about 620-630 donors for A, B, C, DRB1 and DQB1; around 560 for DQA1; approximately 610 for DPA1; roughly 470 for DPB1. Roughly 5 DR-DQ haplotypes were handled as single units for association and clustering, since linkage in the cohort was strong. On average, roughly 250,000 unique TCR beta nucleotide sequences were sequenced per donor among 398 genotyped donors of the cohort, with roughly 20% of those sequences being non-productive. General findings and caveats noted by the study authors: Linkage disequilibrium might explain the correlated functional status among segregating V segments, but an unknown experimental factor could not be ruled out. A cluster of highly shared sequence variants was judged likely to be a technical artifact of the sequencing pipeline. Compared with the approximately 720-donor mean, donors in an Asian-associated ancestry cluster had fewer N-insertions in productive TCRs, according to a later genetic analysis. Some IMGT-functional V segments, including TRBV6-2 and TRBV6-3, could not be distinguished by the 87-base-pair reads and were therefore excluded. The authors suggested that the approach could potentially be generalized to other disease states and immunological phenotypes. The cohort was sequenced for TCR beta chains only, and without alpha or paired-chain data the features that could be detected were limited. The classifier was reported to diagnose cytomegalovirus status with high specificity and sensitivity in both the original and validation cohorts. V-gene and J-gene trimming of TCR beta chains was associated with a missense DCLRE1C variant in a later genetic analysis, and the association was replicated in an independent cohort. The only immune exposure information available for the cohort was CMV serostatus. In a later analysis, 15,000 to 20,000 TCR beta sequences were associated with specific HLA alleles at a false discovery rate of 0.05. Most TCR sequences were seen in very few donors, while some public TCRs were found in many individuals. In vitro tests confirmed that a few of the cytomegalovirus-associated TCR beta chains recognize cytomegalovirus antigens. HLA typing was unavailable for some donors at each locus, so association tests used only the typed subset. In an earlier analysis of some 500 of the donors, most TCR beta V segments appeared in productive rearrangements about 87% or about 30% of the time, broadly matching IMGT annotations. A later analysis found that TCR association rates varied across HLA loci, with DRB1 alleles showing the most associated TCRs and HLA-C alleles the fewest. According to a later analysis, most CMV-associated TCR beta chains appeared to be HLA-restricted, and the HLA associations seemed to be driven largely by CMV exposure. Because counts were too low, about 18 rarely observed V segments, including chromosome 9 orphons, were excluded from the earlier analysis of a few hundred of the donors. Several of the top co-occurrence clusters appeared to be linked to parvovirus B19, influenza, CMV and Epstein-Barr virus, according to a later analysis. In a later analysis, HLA-associated TCR beta chains showed more clonal expansion and lower generation probabilities than non-associated chains that were equally common. Roughly uniform sequencing depth across donors was assumed in presence/absence analyses, although this assumption may not hold. The study listed 164 TCR beta chains as associated with cytomegalovirus. A further reported finding was that TCR beta sequences accurately predicted the HLA-A and HLA-B alleles for most subjects in the first cohort. Assigning TCR associations to individual alleles was difficult when HLA alleles, especially DR and DQ, strongly co-occurred.

The CDR3 runs 14 amino acids, cysteine and phenylalanine included. The entry retains the CDR3 DNA only, 42 bases that are in frame from base 1. The germline V gene encodes CDR1 LGHNA and CDR2 YNFKEQ. V is shortened by 3 bases, J by 4 bases, and the region joining them spans 12 bases. The method was the immunoSEQ multiplex PCR assay. For the multiplex PCR, a mixture combining 60 forward primers for TCR Vbeta segments and 13 reverse primers for TCR Jbeta segments was used. The CDR3 region of rearranged TCR beta genes was amplified from genomic DNA with a multiplex PCR assay. The amplified TCR beta libraries were sequenced on the Illumina HiSeq System as 87-base-pair reads. The study's processing was this. In a later analysis, roughly 80 million unique TCR beta chains were counted across the 500 to 700 repertoires, and roughly 11 million of these chains were shared by at least two donors. A nearest-neighbor algorithm error-corrected the raw reads and collapsed the reads into unique sequences, merging closely related sequences to remove PCR and sequencing errors. V, D and J gene segments were assigned by aligning CDR3 sequences to IMGT reference sequences. For a sequence to be retained, a match of at least six nucleotides was required to both a V gene segment and a J gene segment. A rearrangement was called productive if the CDR3 had no stop codons and remained in frame with V and J, and every other rearrangement was called non-productive. CDR3 was defined according to IMGT convention as the region running from the second conserved V-encoded cysteine to the conserved J-encoded phenylalanine. Sequences without an unambiguous match to a single V gene segment were excluded from the earlier analysis of several hundred of the donors. An earlier analysis of fewer than 750 of the donors called V segments functional above 56.7% productive rearrangements and segregating when the between-donor standard deviation exceeded 5%. A statistical classification framework was built to diagnose cytomegalovirus status from the catalog of TCR beta chain sequences. In a later analysis, V and J genes were assigned by comparing TCR nucleotide sequences against IMGT/GENE-DB human TR gene sequences. Using the TCRdist pipeline, a later analysis assigned CDR3 sequences along with most-parsimonious VDJ recombination scenarios. In a later analysis, every TCR beta chain was defined by the combination of its CDR3 amino acid sequence and its V-gene family, and reads without a unique V-gene family were dropped. A later analysis removed 600 or so highly shared, low-generation-probability nucleotide sequences to deal with suspected cross-contamination and a sequencing artifact. In a later analysis, a clonal expansion index was calculated for each public chain from normalized within-repertoire ranks of inferred template counts. Generation probabilities in a later analysis came from a VDJ recombination model fitted to out-of-frame rearrangements, and those results were checked against IGoR. In a later analysis, hypergeometric tests were used to score TCR-TCR, TCR-HLA and TCR-CMV co-occurrence, with a repertoire-size bias correction applied to TCR pairs. To estimate false discovery rates, a later analysis permuted the HLA or CMV assignments 20 times. In a later analysis, co-occurring TCRs were grouped with DBSCAN, and TCRdist sequence similarity was added when clustering was performed within HLA-allele-positive subsets. Repertoires with fewer than 30,000 or more than 120,000 public chains, plus five repertoires with anomalous nucleotide sharing, were excluded from co-occurrence clustering. TCRdb obtained this table from immuneACCESS and retained in-frame rearrangements with V and J assigned. These tables miss some clones; where compared with another copy, unresolved V genes account for less than half of the shortfall, and the remainder is unexplained. V and J calls plus clone size are reproduced from that table; the DNA served to infer D and trimming. For this sample there are about 110,000 clones; around 80% appear just once. Over 4% of the sample goes to the ten largest clones.

In total, just over 650 healthy bone marrow donors made up the cohort. At the time of sampling, every cohort member was nominally healthy, though immune exposures that went unrecorded were likely present. The donor tested CMV seropositive, placing the donor among the 289 seropositive members of the cohort. Every donor gave a peripheral blood sample, and the peripheral blood mononuclear cells from that sample were used for TCR beta sequencing. The Qiagen DNeasy Blood Extraction Kit was used to extract genomic DNA from the blood cell samples. This TCR derives from a man aged 30 to 39 in good health and CMV-seropositive. The chain couples TRBV4-2 to TRBJ1-2; the D segment could be TRBD1, given 5 matching bases. The sequenced sample consisted of PBMCs. The CDR3 is CASSQPGYGYGYTF. The DNA reads TGTGCCAGCAGCCAGCCAGGGTATGGCTATGGCTACACCTTC.